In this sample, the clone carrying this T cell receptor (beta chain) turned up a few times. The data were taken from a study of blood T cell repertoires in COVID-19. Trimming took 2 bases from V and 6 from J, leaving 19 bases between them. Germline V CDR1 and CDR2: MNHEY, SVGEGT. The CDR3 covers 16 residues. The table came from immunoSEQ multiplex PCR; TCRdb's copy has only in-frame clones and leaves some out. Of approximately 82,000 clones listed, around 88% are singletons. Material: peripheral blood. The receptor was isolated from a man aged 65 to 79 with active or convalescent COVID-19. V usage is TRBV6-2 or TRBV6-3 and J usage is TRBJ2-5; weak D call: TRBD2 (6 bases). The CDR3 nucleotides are TGTGCCAGCAGTTACAGGGACTCGGGAGCGGTCCAGACCCAGTACTTC. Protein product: CASSYRDSGAVQTQYF.